A selection of T cell receptor beta chains follows, all from one sample in a study of cytomegalovirus exposure and HLA in healthy donors. The repertoire was sequenced with immunoSEQ multiplex PCR; TCRdb's copy has only in-frame clones and lacks some. The table lists 200,000 to 250,000 clones, roughly 91% of them singletons. The sample comprised PBMCs. These receptors all come from a woman aged 18-29 years in good health and CMV-seronegative. The CDR3 runs from the conserved cysteine through the conserved F or W. D genes are given only for firm matches. Only some rows state a clone size, as once, few, many or a class for expanded clones.

D | J | size | V | DNA | CDR3
NA | TRBJ1-2 | NA | TRBV4-2 | TGTGCCAGCAGCCAAGAGGTAGGGGCCATACCCTATGGCTACACCTTC | CASSQEVGAIPYGYTF
TRBD1 | TRBJ1-1 | once | TRBV2 | TGTGCCAGCAGTCAAGAGGGGGCGGACACTGAAGCTTTCTTT | CASSQEGADTEAFF
NA | TRBJ1-2 | NA | TRBV19 | TGTGCCAGTAGGATCTGGAGGGGTACGCGCGGCTACACCTTC | CASRIWRGTRGYTF
TRBD2 | TRBJ2-7 | few | TRBV15 | TGTGCCACCAGCAGAGATGAGGGACTAGCGGGAGGGCCCTACGAGCAGTACTTC | CATSRDEGLAGGPYEQYF
NA | TRBJ1-2 | NA | TRBV4-3 | TGCGCCAGCAGCCAGTCAAAAGGGGGAATATATGGCTACACCTTC | CASSQSKGGIYGYTF
TRBD2 | TRBJ2-3 | NA | TRBV5-6 | TGTGCAAGCAGGGTCACTAGCGGGGGGCCCTCCACAGATACGCAGTATTTT | CASRVTSGGPSTDTQYF
TRBD2 | TRBJ2-2 | NA | TRBV7-9 | TGTGCCAGCCTCGGGGGGTTGAACACCGGGGAGCTGTTTTTT | CASLGGLNTGELFF
TRBD2 | TRBJ2-7 | NA | TRBV9 | TGTGCCAGCAGCGTCGGCCTAGCGGGCTACGAGCAGTACTTC | CASSVGLAGYEQYF
NA | TRBJ1-2 | NA | TRBV29-1 | TGCAGCGTTTATACACCGAACCTCTATGGCTACACCTTC | CSVYTPNLYGYTF
TRBD2 | TRBJ2-3 | few | TRBV30 | TGTGCCTGGAGTCTGGCGGGAGTCACAGATACGCAGTATTTT | CAWSLAGVTDTQYF
NA | TRBJ2-7 | NA | TRBV5-4 | TGTGCCAGCAGCTTGGGTAGGACCCGGGGGGAGCAGTACTTC | CASSLGRTRGEQYF
TRBD2 | TRBJ2-3 | NA | TRBV2 | TGTGCCAGCAGCCCCGGGACTAGTGTGGCAGATACGCAGTATTTT | CASSPGTSVADTQYF
TRBD1 | TRBJ1-3 | NA | TRBV10-3 | TGTGCCATCAGAGGGACAGGCGGAAACACCATATATTTT | CAIRGTGGNTIYF
TRBD1 | TRBJ2-5 | NA | TRBV6-5 | TGTGCCAGCAGGGAGACAGGGGGCCTGGAGACCCAGTACTTC | CASRETGGLETQYF
TRBD2 | TRBJ2-7 | NA | TRBV19 | TGTGCCAGTAGTAGGCCTAGCGGGACCTCCTACGAGCAGTACTTC | CASSRPSGTSYEQYF
TRBD2 | TRBJ2-1 | NA | TRBV14 | TGTGCCAGCAGCCCTATAGCGGGAGAGCAGTTCTTC | CASSPIAGEQFF
TRBD2 | TRBJ2-7 | NA | TRBV7-6 | TGTGCCAGCAGCGGAACTAGCGGAGATTCCTACGAGCAGTACTTC | CASSGTSGDSYEQYF
NA | TRBJ2-6 | NA | TRBV19 | TGTGCCAGTAGTCGACAACAGGGTTCTGGGGCCAACGTCCTGACTTTC | CASSRQQGSGANVLTF
NA | TRBJ1-1 | NA | TRBV7-3 | TGTGCCAGCAGCTTACGTGGTCGGGACTCCTACGTGAACACTGAAGCTTTCTTT | CASSLRGRDSYVNTEAFF
NA | TRBJ1-3 | NA | TRBV7-2 | TGTGCCAGCAGCTTTTACGGGACATCTGGAAACACCATATATTTT | CASSFYGTSGNTIYF
TRBD1 | TRBJ1-1 | few | TRBV6-1 | TGTGCCAGCGGATTCCAGGGGGGCACTGAAGCTTTCTTT | CASGFQGGTEAFF
NA | TRBJ1-6 | NA | TRBV19 | TGTGCCAGTAGTATAGATCAGGGTTATAATTCACCCCTCCACTTT | CASSIDQGYNSPLHF
TRBD2 | TRBJ2-7 | NA | TRBV10-2 | TGCGCCAGCAGTGAAGCGGGAGGCGCGTTATACGAGCAGTACTTC | CASSEAGGALYEQYF
NA | TRBJ1-4 | NA | TRBV5-1 | TGCGCCAGCAGCTTGGAGGTTTATCCAGGGGCAACTAATGAAAAACTGTTTTTT | CASSLEVYPGATNEKLFF
NA | TRBJ1-2 | NA | TRBV5-4 | TGTGCCAGCAGCTTACAGTCTTATTCGGTAGGCTACACCTTC | CASSLQSYSVGYTF
TRBD1 | TRBJ2-3 | NA | TRBV27 | TGTGCCAGCAGTTTAGGGTTCGCCGGGACAGGGAGAATAAATACGCAGTATTTT | CASSLGFAGTGRINTQYF
TRBD2 | TRBJ2-7 | NA | TRBV10-3 | TGTGCCACTACCGGGACTAGAAAGAACGAGCAGTACTTC | CATTGTRKNEQYF
TRBD2 | TRBJ2-1 | NA | TRBV14 | TGTGCCAGCAGCCAAGAGGGGGAGAGCGGGAGGGCCTACAATGAGCAGTTCTTC | CASSQEGESGRAYNEQFF
NA | TRBJ1-1 | NA | TRBV18 | TGTGCCAGCTCACTTGGACAGAACACTGAAGCTTTCTTT | CASSLGQNTEAFF
TRBD1 | TRBJ1-1 | NA | TRBV9 | TGTGCCAGCAGCGTAGGATACAGGGGGGGGGTTGAAGCTTTCTTT | CASSVGYRGGVEAFF
TRBD1 | TRBJ1-1 | NA | TRBV11-2 | TGTGCCAGCAGCCACCTTGGACAGGGATCGAACACTGAAGCTTTCTTT | CASSHLGQGSNTEAFF
TRBD2 | TRBJ2-5 | NA | TRBV5-1 | TGCGCCAGCAGCTTGGTACTAGCGGGGCTGAGAGAGACCCAGTACTTC | CASSLVLAGLRETQYF
TRBD1 | TRBJ1-5 | NA | TRBV6-1 | TGTGCCAGCAGTAAGGGACAGGGGGGACAGCCCCAGCATTTT | CASSKGQGGQPQHF
TRBD2 | TRBJ2-1 | few | TRBV4-1 | TGCGCCAGCAGTCCTAGCGGGGGGTACTCTGAGCAGTTCTTC | CASSPSGGYSEQFF
TRBD1 | TRBJ1-2 | once | TRBV7-9 | TGTGCCAGCAGCGGAAGACAGGGATATGGCTACACCTTC | CASSGRQGYGYTF
TRBD1 | TRBJ1-2 | NA | TRBV5-1 | TGCGCCAGCAGCCCGGGTCCCGGACAGGGGTATGGCTACACCTTC | CASSPGPGQGYGYTF
TRBD1 | TRBJ2-7 | NA | TRBV6-5 | TGTGCCAGCAGTTTAGGGGACAGGCCCTACGAGCAGTACTTC | CASSLGDRPYEQYF
NA | TRBJ1-2 | NA | TRBV29-1 | TGCAGCGTTGAGTTAACGGATGGCTACACCTTC | CSVELTDGYTF
TRBD2 | TRBJ2-7 | NA | TRBV11-2 | TGTGCCAGCAGCTTGAGACTAGCGGGAGTGTTATACGAGCAGTACTTC | CASSLRLAGVLYEQYF
NA | TRBJ1-1 | NA | TRBV29-1 | TGCAGCGTTGTCGACAGTGAGAACACTGAAGCTTTCTTT | CSVVDSENTEAFF
NA | TRBJ2-7 | NA | TRBV6-5 | TGTGCCAGCAGTCTCCTCGCAGATTTCTACGAGCAGTACTTC | CASSLLADFYEQYF
NA | TRBJ2-2 | NA | TRBV6-5 | TGTGCCAGCAGTTTTAGCGGAGGCAGACCCGGGGAGCTGTTTTTT | CASSFSGGRPGELFF
TRBD1 | TRBJ1-5 | NA | TRBV2 | TGTGCCACGACAGGGAGCCATGGCAATCAGCCCCAGCATTTT | CATTGSHGNQPQHF
NA | TRBJ1-5 | once | TRBV30 | TGTGCCTGGAGTCGGGGGGGGGTGCGTCAGCCCCAGCATTTT | CAWSRGGVRQPQHF